These 27 T cell receptor beta chains came from one sample sequenced in a study of blood T cell repertoires in COVID-19. Assay: immunoSEQ multiplex PCR; the TCRdb copy retains only in-frame clones and omits some. This table has some 300,000 clones, 70% to 90% appearing once. The sample taken for sequencing was PBMCs or T cells enriched from blood (not recorded which). These receptors all come from a man in his thirties or forties who had recovered from COVID-19.

The V gene is TRBV14, the J gene TRBJ1-3; 9 bases line up with TRBD1. Per the germline V gene, CDR1 is SGHDN and CDR2 is FVKESK. Losses at the gene ends were 6 bases for V and 4 bases for J; bases not matched to a gene: 4. The CDR3 is made up of 14 amino acids. For the CDR3, the DNA is TGTGCCAGCAGTCGGACAGGGGTCGGAAACACCATATATTTT. Its protein is CASSRTGVGNTIYF.

This clone was counted only a few times. The CDR3 bases are TGTGCCAGCAGCCGGACAGACTACGAGCAGTACTTC. This gives the protein CASSRTDYEQYF. The gene calls are TRBV3-1 (or the pseudogene TRBV3-2) and TRBJ2-7, with TRBD1 as a possible D gene (6 bases). V dropped 4 bases and J dropped 3 bases, with 7 bases sitting between them. This CDR3 contains 12 residues. Germline-derived CDR1 and CDR2 are LGHDT and YNNKEL (reference sequence).

The chain joins TRBV5-1 to TRBJ2-1; D remains unclear. CDR3 length equals 14 residues. Per the germline V gene, CDR1 is SGHRS and CDR2 is YFSETQ. The germline V and J ends were trimmed by 7 bases and 0 bases, with 11 bases remaining between them. The chain's CDR3 is CASEVPSSYNEQFF. The CDR3 bases are TGCGCCAGCGAGGTACCCAGCTCCTACAATGAGCAGTTCTTC.

The sample holds a few counts of this clone. The chain has TRBV9 and TRBJ2-1, with D possibly matching TRBD2 (6 bases). The CDR3 extends over 15 amino acids. The V gene's germline CDR1 is SGDLS and CDR2 YYNGEE. The V and J ends lost 3 bases and 6 bases respectively, with 16 bases between them. The CDR3 loop reads CASSGTLGTRNEQFF. CDR3 DNA sequence: TGTGCCAGCAGCGGAACCCTAGGGACTCGCAATGAGCAGTTCTTC.

The CDR3 is CASSPAPGHDYEQYF. As DNA, the CDR3 is TGTGCCAGCAGCCCAGCCCCCGGACACGACTACGAGCAGTACTTC. The chain uses TRBV7-6 and TRBJ2-7, with a weak D call TRBD1 (5 bases). V shed 5 bases and J shed 3 bases, with 17 bases lying between them. The CDR3 is 15 residues long. The V gene's germline CDR1 is SGHVS and CDR2 FNYEAQ.

V and J are TRBV27 and TRBJ2-5, with D possibly TRBD1 on 6 matching bases. Germline V gives CDR1 MNHEY, CDR2 SMNVEV (reference sequence). The CDR3 consists of 13 residues. The V end was cut by 6 bases, the J end by 1 base, with 9 bases between. The CDR3 DNA is TGTGCCAGCAGGGGACACCCCCAAGAGACCCAGTACTTC. Protein product: CASRGHPQETQYF.

This clone was counted between two and nine times. The chain employs TRBV6-6 and TRBJ2-1; TRBD2 matches 10 bases. The CDR3 is made up of 14 amino acids. Trimming removed 6 bases from V and 8 bases from J; junction bases left unmatched: 7. The germline gives CDR1 MNHNY, CDR2 SVGAGI (reference sequence). The CDR3 DNA sequence: TGTGCCAGCAGGGTAGCGGGAGGCCGGGATGAGCAGTTCTTC. Translating gives CASRVAGGRDEQFF.

V usage is TRBV3-1 (or the pseudogene TRBV3-2) and J usage is TRBJ2-1, with TRBD2 matching 9 bases. V was clipped by 6 bases and J by 8 bases; unmatched bases: 20. This CDR3 is 18 amino acids long. The germline CDR1 and CDR2 sequences are LGHDT and YNNKEL (reference sequence). The DNA for the CDR3 is TGTGCCAGCAGTCAACCCCAACGACGGCGCGGGGGGGCCCATGAGCAGTTCTTC. This translates into CASSQPQRRRGGAHEQFF.

The rearrangement joins TRBV10-1 to TRBJ2-1, with D hard to call. This CDR3 region has 13 residues. The germline V and J ends were trimmed by 3 bases and 8 bases, with 11 bases remaining between them. Germline loops: CDR1 WNHNN, CDR2 SYGVQD (reference sequence). Here the CDR3 DNA reads TGCGCCAGCAGTGACCCTTTCCCCCATGAGCAGTTCTTC. Its protein product is CASSDPFPHEQFF.

The table lists this clone with a count of one. The genes are TRBV29-1 and TRBJ1-3, with 9 bases aligning to TRBD1. V lost 7 bases to trimming and J lost 1 base; unmatched junction nucleotides: 5. The CDR3 has 14 amino acids. Germline CDR1 reads SQVTM; CDR2 reads ANQGSEA. The CDR3 nucleotides are TGCAGCGCCCGAGACAGGGGGTCTGGAAACACCATATATTTT. It codes for CSARDRGSGNTIYF. Variable domain in full (rest from reference TRBV29-1 and TRBJ1-3): SAVISQKPSRDICQRGTSLTIQCQVDSQVTMMFWYRQQPGQSLTLIATANQGSEATYESGFVIDKFPISRPNLTFSTLTVSNMSPEDSSIYLCSARDRGSGNTIYFGEGSWLTVV.

The chain couples TRBV3-1 (or the pseudogene TRBV3-2) to TRBJ2-1, with 7 bases identical to TRBD2. This CDR3 has 16 residues. After removal of 3 bases from V and 0 bases from J, the junction contained 5 bases not matched to a gene. CDR1 is LGHDT, CDR2 YNNKEL, per germline (reference sequence). The CDR3 bases are TGTGCCAGCAGCCACCTGGGGGGGAGCTCCTACAATGAGCAGTTCTTC. This codes for CASSHLGGSSYNEQFF.

J is TRBJ2-5 and V is TRBV27; TRBD1 agrees at 7 bases. The junction had 9 bases not matched to a gene; V was cut back by 4 bases and J by 1 base. The germline V gene has CDR1 MNHEY and CDR2 SMNVEV (reference sequence). This CDR3 has 16 amino acids. CDR3 sequence: CASSYYPGQIQETQYF. DNA of the CDR3: TGTGCCAGCAGTTACTACCCGGGACAGATCCAAGAGACCCAGTACTTC.

The chain couples TRBV28 to TRBJ2-1; D gene uncertain. Germline V lookup: CDR1 MDHEN, CDR2 SYDVKM. V lost 6 bases and J lost 7, with 10 bases in between. CDR3 size: 12 residues. CDR3 DNA sequence: TGTGCCAGCAGCCCCGACGGGAATGAGCAGTTCTTC. It encodes CASSPDGNEQFF. Full variable domain (outside the CDR3, taken from reference TRBV28 and TRBJ2-1): DVKVTQSSRYLVKRTGEKVFLECVQDMDHENMFWYRQDPGLGLRLIYFSYDVKMKEKGDIPEGYSVSREKKERFSLILESASTNQTSMYLCASSPDGNEQFFGPGTRLTVL.

This clone was seen only once. The chain joins TRBV11-3 to TRBJ2-5; 7 positions agree with TRBD2. CDR3 length: 15 amino acids. Germline-derived CDR1 and CDR2 are SGHNT and YENEEA. The ends lost 0 bases at V and 7 bases at J; junction bases unmatched: 8. CDR3 nucleotide sequence: TGTGCCAGCAGCTTAGATCCCAACGGGAGGCGGACCCAGTACTTC. Amino acids: CASSLDPNGRRTQYF.

The V gene is TRBV23-1, the J gene TRBJ2-2, with D possibly TRBD1 on 6 matching bases. TRBV23-1 belongs to the ORF category, with a function that is uncertain. CDR3 length equals 18 residues. Trimming removed 4 bases from V and 2 bases from J, with 20 bases in between. The CDR3 DNA follows: TGCGCCAGCAGTCGGAACCTACAGGGCGGAGAAAACACCGGGGAGCTGTTTTTT. Encoded protein: CASSRNLQGGENTGELFF.

V gene TRBV11-3 combines with J gene TRBJ2-3; 13 nucleotides align to TRBD2. The CDR3 has 17 amino acids. V lost 5 bases, J lost 7 bases, and 12 bases stayed unmatched. In germline, CDR1 is SGHNT, CDR2 YENEEA. For the CDR3, the DNA is TGTGCCAGCAGCCCGAGACCCGGGACTAGCGGGATATATACGCAGTATTTT. Translation gives CASSPRPGTSGIYTQYF.

The chain carries TRBV30 and TRBJ2-3; 8 bases agree with TRBD2. There are 15 residues in the CDR3. With 3 bases clipped from V and 5 bases from J, the junction kept 10 bases outside the gene matches. Per germline, CDR1 GTSNPN and CDR2 SVGIG (reference sequence). CDR3 region: CAWSPRGGGRDTQYF. CDR3 in DNA: TGTGCCTGGAGCCCCCGGGGGGGAGGGCGAGATACGCAGTATTTT.

The chain recombines TRBV29-1 with TRBJ2-7, with 7 nucleotides matching TRBD1. V was pared by 6 bases and J by 5 bases, with 7 bases of the junction left unmatched. Germline V lookup: CDR1 SQVTM, CDR2 ANQGSEA. CDR3 length equals 12 residues. The CDR3 loop is CSVSQGSDEQYF. CDR3 nucleotide sequence: TGCAGCGTGTCACAGGGGTCCGACGAGCAGTACTTC.

The chain couples TRBV24-1 to TRBJ2-3; weak D call: TRBD2 (5 bases). Germline CDR1 and CDR2: KGHDR and SFDVKD. V shed 4 bases and J shed 4 bases, with 14 bases lying between them. The CDR3 contains 15 residues. The CDR3 DNA is TGTGCCACCAGTGACCAGAGGGCCTTCGCAGATACGCAGTATTTT. Its translation: CATSDQRAFADTQYF.

The genes are TRBV7-2 and TRBJ2-7, with TRBD2 identical over 8 bases. With 5 bases clipped from V and 0 bases from J, the junction kept 6 bases outside the gene matches. The germline V gene encodes CDR1 SGHTA and CDR2 FQGNSA. The CDR3 runs to 15 residues. The CDR3 reads CASSVSGSSSYEQYF. In nucleotides, the CDR3 is TGTGCCAGCAGCGTAAGCGGGAGCTCCTCCTACGAGCAGTACTTC.

This chain connects TRBV30 to TRBJ2-7; D ambiguous. Germline assignment: CDR1 GTSNPN and CDR2 SVGIG (reference sequence). This CDR3 comprises 11 residues. V gave up 5 bases and J gave up 5 bases, with 10 bases separating them. CDR3 nucleotide sequence: TGTGCCTGGGGCTCGATCGACGAGCAGTACTTC. Translated, it gives CAWGSIDEQYF.

This chain uses TRBV16 with TRBJ2-7, with D maybe TRBD2 (5 bases). Per germline, CDR1 KGHSY and CDR2 FQNENV. This CDR3 has 15 amino acids. Trimming took 3 bases from V and 2 from J, leaving 14 bases between them. Here the CDR3 DNA reads TGTGCCAGCAGCCACCTAACCGAGACTACCTACGAGCAGTACTTC. As protein: CASSHLTETTYEQYF. Based on the CDR3 plus reference TRBV16 and TRBJ2-7, the full variable domain is GEEVAQTPKHLVRGEGQKAKLYCAPIKGHSYVFWYQQVLKNEFKFLISFQNENVFDETGMPKERFSAKCLPNSPCSLEIQATKLEDSAVYFCASSHLTETTYEQYFGPGTRLTVT.

V and J are TRBV19 and TRBJ1-4; D is uncertain. The V and J ends lost 6 bases and 8 bases respectively, with 10 bases between them. Germline V gene data show CDR1 as LNHDA and CDR2 as SQIVND (reference sequence). The CDR3 sequence is 12 residues long. Here the CDR3 reads CASRSVLEKLFF. The CDR3 DNA reads TGTGCCAGTAGATCCGTTCTGGAAAAACTGTTTTTT.

The rearrangement joins TRBV6-4 to TRBJ2-3, with 9 positions matching TRBD2. The CDR3 covers 17 residues. V shed 3 bases and J 3 bases; nucleotides not matched to a gene: 10. Germline assignment: CDR1 MRHNA and CDR2 SNTAGT. CDR3 bases: TGTGCCAGCAGTGAGGGGCCCCCGCTAGCGGGGACAGATACGCAGTATTTT. It yields the protein CASSEGPPLAGTDTQYF.

CDR3 DNA sequence: TGTGCCACCAGTGATTTGACAGGCAATCAGCCCCAGCATTTT. Its protein product is CATSDLTGNQPQHF. This chain joins TRBV24-1 and TRBJ1-5, with D unclear. Trimming took off 0 bases at V and 2 bases at J, with 4 bases between the two ends. This CDR3 spans 14 amino acids. Germline CDR1 and CDR2: KGHDR and SFDVKD.

V usage is TRBV19 and J usage is TRBJ1-1, with D hard to call. Germline V gene sequence: CDR1 LNHDA, CDR2 SQIVND (reference sequence). This CDR3 comprises 15 residues. With 4 bases removed from V and 3 bases from J, the gap between germline ends came to 15 bases. In DNA form, the CDR3 reads TGTGCCAGTAGTACCCGACCCGGCGGCGACACTGAAGCTTTCTTT. It encodes CASSTRPGGDTEAFF.

The chain employs TRBV24-1 and TRBJ2-7, with D unclear. V was clipped by 4 bases and J by 3 bases, with 3 bases between them. The CDR3 contains 11 residues. Germline CDR1 is KGHDR and CDR2 is SFDVKD. The CDR3 sequence is CATSDYYEQYF. The CDR3 DNA reads TGTGCCACCAGTGACTACTACGAGCAGTACTTC.